Listed below are T cell receptor beta chains from one sample, sequenced in a study of T cells in tuberculosis. Data came from immunoSEQ multiplex PCR; TCRdb stores just in-frame clones and leaves some out. The data show 50,000 or so clones, with 88% seen just once and roughly a fifth held by the top ten. The sample comprised CD1b-GMM tetramer-negative cells sorted from PBMCs. The receptors come from an adult woman with latent tuberculosis. The CDR3 runs from the conserved cysteine through the conserved F or W. Fields, in order: V gene, clone size, D gene, J gene, CDR3 protein, CDR3 DNA. A D gene is named only where the DNA matches it firmly. Size is omitted from some rows. Given values are once, few, many or a class for expanded clones.

>TRBV7-9|-|TRBD1|TRBJ2-1
CAIHPEGPGQPYNEQFF
TGTGCCATCCACCCAGAGGGGCCGGGACAGCCTTACAATGAGCAGTTCTTC
>TRBV6-1|few|-|TRBJ1-3
CASSEATAINTIYF
TGTGCCAGCAGTGAAGCGACAGCGATAAACACCATATATTTT
>TRBV29-1|-|-|TRBJ2-2
CSVGLGVYTGELFF
TGCAGCGTTGGACTAGGGGTTTACACCGGGGAGCTGTTTTTT
>TRBV5-1|-|-|TRBJ2-3
CASSPGLISTDTQYF
TGCGCCAGCAGCCCCGGACTCATAAGCACAGATACGCAGTATTTT
>TRBV4-1|-|TRBD1|TRBJ1-3
CASSLTVQGDSGNTIYF
TGCGCCAGCAGCCTCACAGTACAGGGGGACTCTGGAAACACCATATATTTT
>TRBV9|-|-|TRBJ2-7
CASSVVAESSYEQYF
TGTGCCAGCAGCGTAGTTGCGGAATCCTCGTACGAGCAGTACTTC
>TRBV5-1|-|-|TRBJ1-1
CASSLVRREVTEAFF
TGCGCCAGCAGCTTGGTTCGCAGGGAAGTCACTGAAGCTTTCTTT
>TRBV5-8|-|TRBD2|TRBJ2-1
CASSFAGGPYNEQFF
TGTGCCAGCAGCTTCGCGGGGGGGCCCTACAATGAGCAGTTCTTC
>TRBV27|-|TRBD2|TRBJ2-1
CASSPLAGSYNEQFF
TGTGCCAGCAGTCCACTAGCGGGGTCCTACAATGAGCAGTTCTTC
>TRBV25-1|once|-|TRBJ2-5
CASSAGVLQETQYF
TGTGCCAGCAGTGCAGGGGTACTACAAGAGACCCAGTACTTC
>TRBV4-1|once|-|TRBJ2-3
CASSHPLGSRTSTDTQYF
TGCGCCAGCAGCCATCCCCTTGGATCGAGGACTAGCACAGATACGCAGTATTTT
>TRBV5-8|-|TRBD2|TRBJ2-7
CASSLGLAGPTQEQYF
TGTGCCAGCAGCTTGGGACTAGCGGGACCCACTCAAGAGCAGTACTTC
>TRBV27|-|-|TRBJ1-5
CASRQTGLANQPQHF
TGTGCCAGCAGGCAAACCGGGCTAGCCAATCAGCCCCAGCATTTT
>TRBV4-2|-|TRBD2|TRBJ2-5
CASSLREGRETQYF
TGTGCCAGCAGCCTCCGGGAGGGCCGAGAGACCCAGTACTTC
>TRBV7-2|-|-|TRBJ2-2
CARRSANTGELFF
TGTGCCAGGCGCAGCGCGAACACCGGGGAGCTGTTTTTT
>TRBV5-1|-|-|TRBJ2-7
CASSLLDTAYEQYF
TGCGCCAGCAGCTTGCTTGACACAGCCTACGAGCAGTACTTC
>TRBV7-2|-|-|TRBJ2-7
CASSPGRDRREQYF
TGTGCCAGCAGCCCCGGGCGGGATAGGCGCGAGCAGTACTTC
>TRBV19|few|-|TRBJ1-2
CASSIDRTGWDGYTF
TGTGCCAGTAGTATAGATCGAACAGGATGGGATGGCTACACCTTC
>TRBV5-4|-|-|TRBJ1-4
CASSLAGTSREKLFF
TGTGCCAGCAGCTTGGCGGGGACATCCAGGGAAAAACTGTTTTTT
>TRBV7-2|-|-|TRBJ1-3
CASSGHRGNTIYF
TGTGCCAGCAGCGGACACAGGGGAAACACCATATATTTT
>TRBV6-5|few|TRBD1|TRBJ1-2
CASRPTGHYGYTF
TGTGCCAGCAGACCGACAGGGCACTATGGCTACACCTTC
>TRBV4-1|-|-|TRBJ1-2
CASSQAPNYGYTF
TGCGCCAGCAGCCAAGCTCCTAACTATGGCTACACCTTC
>TRBV19|-|-|TRBJ1-2
CASSIRPTGYGYTF
TGTGCCAGTAGTATTAGGCCGACAGGCTATGGCTACACCTTC
>TRBV2|-|TRBD2|TRBJ2-3
CASRADRETAGGPDTQYF
TGTGCCAGCAGAGCGGACAGGGAAACAGCGGGAGGGCCGGATACGCAGTATTTT
>TRBV7-9|-|-|TRBJ1-1
CASSLHPRPLGRENTEAFF
TGTGCCAGCAGCTTACATCCCCGGCCCCTTGGGAGAGAGAACACTGAAGCTTTCTTT
>TRBV27|-|-|TRBJ2-5
CASSFRPGAAGEQYF
TGTGCCAGCAGTTTTCGGCCAGGGGCGGCGGGAGAGCAGTACTTC
>TRBV25-1|-|TRBD1|TRBJ1-3
CASRADRGQAPKENTIYF
TGTGCCAGCAGGGCGGACAGGGGCCAAGCGCCTAAGGAAAACACCATATATTTT
>TRBV11-3|-|TRBD2|TRBJ2-5
CASSLGLAGGRETQYF
TGTGCCAGCAGCCTGGGACTAGCGGGGGGCCGGGAGACCCAGTACTTC
>TRBV30|-|TRBD1|TRBJ1-4
CAWRTGGRVTNEKLFF
TGTGCCTGGAGAACAGGGGGAAGAGTAACTAATGAAAAACTGTTTTTT
>TRBV5-6|-|-|TRBJ2-3
CASSLAAGGTPDTQYF
TGTGCCAGCAGCTTGGCGGCCGGCGGGACCCCAGATACGCAGTATTTT
>TRBV4-1|-|TRBD2|TRBJ2-7
CASSQPLAGVGSYEQYF
TGCGCCAGCAGCCAGCCCCTAGCGGGAGTCGGCTCCTACGAGCAGTACTTC
>TRBV7-2|medium-sized|-|TRBJ2-2
CASSPSLTGGKLFF
TGTGCCAGCAGCCCCAGTTTGACCGGCGGGAAGCTGTTTTTT
>TRBV6-1|-|-|TRBJ2-2
CASSERGGITTGELFF
TGTGCCAGCAGTGAACGTGGAGGGATAACCACCGGGGAGCTGTTTTTT
>TRBV2|-|-|TRBJ1-2
CASLSGIGHNYGYTF
TGTGCCAGCTTGAGTGGTATAGGACATAACTATGGCTACACCTTC
>TRBV5-1|once|TRBD1|TRBJ2-7
CASREPGQGKNEQYF
TGCGCCAGCAGAGAACCGGGACAGGGTAAGAACGAGCAGTACTTC
>TRBV7-6|-|-|TRBJ2-2
CASSLAQGTGELFF
TGTGCCAGCAGCTTAGCGCAGGGAACCGGGGAGCTGTTTTTT
>TRBV7-9|-|-|TRBJ1-1
CASSWATENTEAFF
TGTGCCAGCAGCTGGGCCACGGAAAACACTGAAGCTTTCTTT
>TRBV5-1|-|-|TRBJ1-4
CASSTTGSTNEKLFF
TGCGCCAGCAGCACCACAGGGTCAACTAATGAAAAACTGTTTTTT
>TRBV11-2|-|-|TRBJ2-5
CASSFRGRLWETQYF
TGTGCCAGCAGTTTTAGAGGGCGGTTGTGGGAGACCCAGTACTTC
>TRBV4-3|-|-|TRBJ2-7
CASSQEAAGLYEQYF
TGCGCCAGCAGCCAAGAGGCAGCAGGGCTGTACGAGCAGTACTTC